This T cell receptor (beta chain) originates from a study of cytomegalovirus exposure and HLA in healthy donors. Study-level results: What a later analysis showed was that several of the most significant clusters appeared linked to common viral pathogens. Researchers counted 164 TCR beta chains as cytomegalovirus-associated. Some segments of the V type, notably TRBV6-2 and TRBV6-3, were excluded as indistinguishable.

It was with 60 Vbeta and 13 Jbeta primers that the PCR ran. Repertoires were generated with immunoSEQ multiplex PCR, while TCRdb's copy carries only in-frame clones and drops some. Seen here are roughly 150,000 clones, roughly 75% observed once, and the top ten hold less than 3%. Concerning this clone itself: Its target is unknown.

The ends were cut back, 0 bases at V and 0 bases at J, with 13 bases in the middle. CDR1 is LGHNA and CDR2 is YNFKEQ in the germline V gene. The CDR3 spans 17 residues. The source material was PBMCs. This clonotype was sampled from a female donor in good health and CMV-seronegative. The chain uses TRBV4-2 and TRBJ2-3; D may be TRBD2 (6 bases). CDR3 sequence (DNA): TGTGCCAGCAGCCAAGAATTCGGGAGCCCTAGCACAGATACGCAGTATTTT. This codes for CASSQEFGSPSTDTQYF.